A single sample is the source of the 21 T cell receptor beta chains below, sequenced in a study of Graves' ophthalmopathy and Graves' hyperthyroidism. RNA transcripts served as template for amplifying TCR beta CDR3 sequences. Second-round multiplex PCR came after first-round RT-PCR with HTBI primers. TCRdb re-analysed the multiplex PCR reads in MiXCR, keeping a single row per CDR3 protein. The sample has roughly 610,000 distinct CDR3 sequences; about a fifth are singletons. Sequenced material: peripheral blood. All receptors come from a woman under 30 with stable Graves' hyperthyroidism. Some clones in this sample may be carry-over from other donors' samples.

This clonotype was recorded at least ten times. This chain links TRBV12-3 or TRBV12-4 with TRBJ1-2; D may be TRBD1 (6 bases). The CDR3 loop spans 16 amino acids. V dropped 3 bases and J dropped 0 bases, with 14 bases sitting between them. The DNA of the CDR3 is TGTGCCAGCAGTTTCGGACGACAGGAACCTAACTATGGCTACACCTTC. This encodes CASSFGRQEPNYGYTF.

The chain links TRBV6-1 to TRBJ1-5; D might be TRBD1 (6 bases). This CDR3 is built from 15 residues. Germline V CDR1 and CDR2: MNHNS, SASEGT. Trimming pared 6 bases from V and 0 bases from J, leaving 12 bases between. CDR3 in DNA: TGTGCCAGCAGAAGGACAGTGAATAGCAATCAGCCCCAGCATTTT. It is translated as CASRRTVNSNQPQHF.

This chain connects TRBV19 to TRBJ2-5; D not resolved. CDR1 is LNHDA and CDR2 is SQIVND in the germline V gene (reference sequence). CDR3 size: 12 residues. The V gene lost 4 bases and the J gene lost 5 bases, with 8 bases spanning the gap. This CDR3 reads CASSTDEETQYF. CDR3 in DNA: TGTGCCAGTAGTACTGACGAGGAGACCCAGTACTTC.

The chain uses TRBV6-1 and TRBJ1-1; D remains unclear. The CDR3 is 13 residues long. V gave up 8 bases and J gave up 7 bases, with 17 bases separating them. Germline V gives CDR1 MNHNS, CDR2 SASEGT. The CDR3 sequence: CASQRREGLEAFF. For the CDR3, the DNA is TGTGCCAGCCAAAGGAGGGAGGGCCTTGAAGCTTTCTTT.

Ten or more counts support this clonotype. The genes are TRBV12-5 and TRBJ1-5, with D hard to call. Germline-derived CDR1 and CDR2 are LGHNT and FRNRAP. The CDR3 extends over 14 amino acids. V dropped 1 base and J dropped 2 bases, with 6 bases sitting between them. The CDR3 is CASGLAAGNQPQHF. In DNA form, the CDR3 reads TGTGCTAGTGGTTTGGCGGCGGGCAATCAGCCCCAGCATTTT.

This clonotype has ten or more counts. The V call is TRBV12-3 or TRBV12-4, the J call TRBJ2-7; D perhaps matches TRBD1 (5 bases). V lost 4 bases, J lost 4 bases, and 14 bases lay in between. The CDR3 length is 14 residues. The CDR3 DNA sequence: TGTGCCAGCAGTTCCGGGTGGGGCAAGTACGAGCAGTACTTC. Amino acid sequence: CASSSGWGKYEQYF.

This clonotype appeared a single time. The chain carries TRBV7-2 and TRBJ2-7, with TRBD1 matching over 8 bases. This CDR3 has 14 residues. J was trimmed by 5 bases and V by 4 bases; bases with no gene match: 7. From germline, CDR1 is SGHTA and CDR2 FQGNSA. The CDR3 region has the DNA TGTGCCAGCAGCTGGGGATCAGGGGGCGACGAGCAGTACTTC. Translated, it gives CASSWGSGGDEQYF.

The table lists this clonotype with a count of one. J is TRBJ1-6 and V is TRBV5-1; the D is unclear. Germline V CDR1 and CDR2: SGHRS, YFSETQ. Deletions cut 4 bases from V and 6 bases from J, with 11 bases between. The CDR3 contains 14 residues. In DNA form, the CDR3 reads TGCGCCAGCAGCAAGGACGGACGTAATTCACCCCTCCACTTT. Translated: CASSKDGRNSPLHF.

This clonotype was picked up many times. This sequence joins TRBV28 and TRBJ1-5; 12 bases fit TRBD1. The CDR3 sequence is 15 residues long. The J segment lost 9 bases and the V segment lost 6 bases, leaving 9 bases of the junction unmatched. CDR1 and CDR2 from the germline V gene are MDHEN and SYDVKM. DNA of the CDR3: TGTGCCAGCAGAACCGGGACAGGGGGCGGACGGCCCCAGCATTTT. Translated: CASRTGTGGGRPQHF. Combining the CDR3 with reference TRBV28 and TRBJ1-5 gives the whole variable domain DVKVTQSSRYLVKRTGEKVFLECVQDMDHENMFWYRQDPGLGLRLIYFSYDVKMKEKGDIPEGYSVSREKKERFSLILESASTNQTSMYLCASRTGTGGGRPQHFGDGTRLSIL.

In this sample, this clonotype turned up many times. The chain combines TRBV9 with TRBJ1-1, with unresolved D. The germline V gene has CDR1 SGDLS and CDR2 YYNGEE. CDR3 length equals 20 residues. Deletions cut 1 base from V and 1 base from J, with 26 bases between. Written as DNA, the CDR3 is TGTGCCAGCAGCGTATCCAACGACAAGGTTCAGCCAGTAGAGAACACTGAAGCTTTCTTT. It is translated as CASSVSNDKVQPVENTEAFF.

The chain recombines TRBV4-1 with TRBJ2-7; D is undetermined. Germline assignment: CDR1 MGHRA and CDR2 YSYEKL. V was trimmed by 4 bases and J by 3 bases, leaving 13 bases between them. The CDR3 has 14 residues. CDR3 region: CASSLLRGFYEQYF. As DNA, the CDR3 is TGCGCCAGCAGCCTATTACGTGGGTTCTACGAGCAGTACTTC.

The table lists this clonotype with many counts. CDR3 loop: CATTGQGLGNTIYF. Here the CDR3 DNA reads TGTGCCACCACCGGACAGGGGCTTGGAAACACCATATATTTT. The chain has TRBV6-5 and TRBJ1-3; 9 bases are a match to TRBD1. V dropped 10 bases and J dropped 3; count of bases not matched to a gene: 7. CDR1 is MNHEY, CDR2 SVGAGI, per germline. CDR3 length equals 14 residues.

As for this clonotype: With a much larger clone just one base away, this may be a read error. The CDR3 DNA reads as TGTGCCATCAGCTTGAAACAGGGGGCAGAGACTGAAGCTTTCTTT. Protein product: CAISLKQGAETEAFF. This rearrangement joins TRBV11-1 to TRBJ1-1; 9 nucleotides align to TRBD1. CDR1 and CDR2 from the germline V gene are SGHAT and FQDESV (reference sequence). The CDR3 runs to 15 residues. Based on the CDR3 plus reference TRBV11-1 and TRBJ1-1, the full variable domain is EAEVAQSPRYKITEKSQAVAFWCDPISGHATLYWYRQILGQGPELLVQFQDESVVDDSQLPKDRFSAERLKGVDSTLKIQPAELGDSAMYLCAISLKQGAETEAFFGQGTRLTVV.

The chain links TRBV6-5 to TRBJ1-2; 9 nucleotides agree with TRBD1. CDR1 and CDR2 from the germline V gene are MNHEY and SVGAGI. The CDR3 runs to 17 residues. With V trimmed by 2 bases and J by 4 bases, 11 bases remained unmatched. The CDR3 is CASSYAAGQGGFYGYTF. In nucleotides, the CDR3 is TGTGCCAGCAGTTACGCCGCGGGACAGGGTGGGTTCTATGGCTACACCTTC.

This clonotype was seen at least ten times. CDR3 in DNA: TGTGCCAGCAGCCCTTCAGTGAATTCACCCCTCCACTTT. It codes for CASSPSVNSPLHF. V usage is TRBV11-3 and J usage is TRBJ1-6; D remains ambiguous. The CDR3 is 13 residues long. Trimming removed 5 bases from V and 7 bases from J, with 9 bases in between. CDR1 and CDR2 from the germline V gene are SGHNT and YENEEA.

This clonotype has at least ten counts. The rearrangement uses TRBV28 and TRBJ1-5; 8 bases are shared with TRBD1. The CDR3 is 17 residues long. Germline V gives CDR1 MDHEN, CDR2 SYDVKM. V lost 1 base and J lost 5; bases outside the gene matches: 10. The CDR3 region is CASSLYVGTGAYQPQHF. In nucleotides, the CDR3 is TGTGCCAGCAGTTTATATGTGGGGACAGGCGCATATCAGCCCCAGCATTTT.

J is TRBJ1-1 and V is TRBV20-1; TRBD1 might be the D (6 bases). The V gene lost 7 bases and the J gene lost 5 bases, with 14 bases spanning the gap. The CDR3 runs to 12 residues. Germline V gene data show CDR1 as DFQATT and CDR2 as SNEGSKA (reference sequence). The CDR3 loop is CSVLRDTTEAFF. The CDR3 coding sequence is TGCAGTGTTCTTAGGGACACGACTGAAGCTTTCTTT.

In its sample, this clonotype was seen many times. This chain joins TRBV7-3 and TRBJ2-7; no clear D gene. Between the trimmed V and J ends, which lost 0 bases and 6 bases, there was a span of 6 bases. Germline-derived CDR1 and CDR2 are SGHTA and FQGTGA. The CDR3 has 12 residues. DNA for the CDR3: TGTGCCAGCAGCTTAACCGACGGCGAGCAGTACTTC. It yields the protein CASSLTDGEQYF.

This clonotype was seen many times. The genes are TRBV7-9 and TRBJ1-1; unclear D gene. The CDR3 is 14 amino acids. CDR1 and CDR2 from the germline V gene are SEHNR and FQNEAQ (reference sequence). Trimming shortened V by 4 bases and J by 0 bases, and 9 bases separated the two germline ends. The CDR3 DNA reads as TGTGCCAGCAGCTGGCCTAACATGAACACTGAAGCTTTCTTT. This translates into CASSWPNMNTEAFF.

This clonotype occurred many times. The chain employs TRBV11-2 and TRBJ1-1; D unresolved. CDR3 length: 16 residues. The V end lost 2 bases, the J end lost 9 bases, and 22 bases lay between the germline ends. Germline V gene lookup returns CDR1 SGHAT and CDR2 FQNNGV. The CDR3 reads CASSLSSYGMEVQAFF. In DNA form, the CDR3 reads TGTGCCAGCAGCTTATCATCGTATGGTATGGAGGTCCAAGCTTTCTTT. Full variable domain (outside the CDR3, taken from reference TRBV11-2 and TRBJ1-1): EAGVAQSPRYKIIEKRQSVAFWCNPISGHATLYWYQQILGQGPKLLIQFQNNGVVDDSQLPKDRFSAERLKGVDSTLKIQPAKLEDSAVYLCASSLSSYGMEVQAFFGQGTRLTVV.

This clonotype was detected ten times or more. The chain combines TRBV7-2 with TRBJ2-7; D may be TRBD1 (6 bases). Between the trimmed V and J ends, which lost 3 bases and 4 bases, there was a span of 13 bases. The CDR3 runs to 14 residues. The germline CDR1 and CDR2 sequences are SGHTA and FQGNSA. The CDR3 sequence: CASSLDSLFYEQYF. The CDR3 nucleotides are TGTGCCAGCAGCTTGGACAGCCTGTTTTACGAGCAGTACTTC.